Presented here are 10 T cell receptor beta chains from one specimen sequenced in a study of blood T cell repertoires in COVID-19. The data were produced by immunoSEQ multiplex PCR, yet TCRdb's version contains in-frame clones alone and is incomplete. The data show a few hundred thousand clones, around 91% seen once. Sequencing was done on a sample of PBMCs or T cells enriched from blood (not recorded which). Source of these receptors: a woman between 18 and 30 years old with acute COVID-19.

The gene calls are TRBV10-3 and TRBJ2-5; TRBD2 matches at 7 bases. CDR1 is ENHRY, CDR2 SYGVKD, per germline. The V and J ends lost 5 bases and 4 bases, in that order; junction bases with no gene match: 4. The CDR3 spans 13 residues. Written as DNA, the CDR3 is TGTGCCATCAGTCGAGGGGAGGGAGAGACCCAGTACTTC. Translating it yields CAISRGEGETQYF.

This clone was picked up one time. V and J are TRBV11-3 and TRBJ2-1; 9 bases are shared with TRBD2. V was clipped by 5 bases and J by 5 bases; unmatched bases: 10. CDR1 is SGHNT, CDR2 YENEEA, per germline. This CDR3 contains 16 residues. The CDR3 here is CASSLGRGRADNEQFF. The CDR3 nucleotides are TGTGCCAGCAGCCTCGGCCGCGGGAGGGCGGACAATGAGCAGTTCTTC.

About this clone: The same CDR3 arises from other DNA sequences in this sample as well. The chain employs TRBV7-9 and TRBJ2-7; TRBD2 matches at 10 bases. The trim removed 2 bases at V and 3 bases at J, leaving 1 base unmatched. This CDR3 has 14 residues. In germline, CDR1 is SEHNR, CDR2 FQNEAQ (reference sequence). The CDR3 coding sequence is TGTGCCAGCAGCTTATTAGCGGGGGGCTACGAGCAGTACTTC. Residues: CASSLLAGGYEQYF. Together with reference TRBV7-9 and TRBJ2-7, the CDR3 gives the full variable domain: DTGVSQNPRHKITKRGQNVTFRCDPISEHNRLYWYRQTLGQGPEFLTYFQNEAQLEKSRLLSDRFSAERPKGSFSTLEIQRTEQGDSAMYLCASSLLAGGYEQYFGPGTRLTVT.

This chain connects TRBV19 to TRBJ1-5; 9 bases map to TRBD1. The CDR3 is made up of 16 amino acids. The germline V gene has CDR1 LNHDA and CDR2 SQIVND (reference sequence). V gave up 5 bases and J gave up 7 bases; unmatched junction bases: 12. In DNA form, the CDR3 reads TGTGCCAGTAGTGCCAGAGGGACAGGGAATATGCAGCCCCAGCATTTT. It translates to CASSARGTGNMQPQHF.

The J gene is TRBJ2-7, the V gene TRBV4-2; 7 nucleotides agree with TRBD1. CDR3 length: 16 residues. With 0 bases clipped from V and 3 bases from J, the junction kept 8 bases outside the gene matches. Germline-derived CDR1 and CDR2 are LGHNA and YNFKEQ. The CDR3 DNA is TGTGCCAGCAGCCAAGACCCTCAGACAGGGAACTACGAGCAGTACTTC. As protein: CASSQDPQTGNYEQYF.

The chain couples TRBV4-3 to TRBJ2-7, with a weak D call TRBD1 (6 bases). The germline V gene has CDR1 LGHNA and CDR2 YSLEER. Trimming pared 4 bases from V and 0 bases from J, leaving 10 bases between. The CDR3 is 14 residues long. The CDR3 loop is CASSRGGNSYEQYF. In DNA form, the CDR3 reads TGCGCCAGCAGCCGAGGGGGAAACTCCTACGAGCAGTACTTC.

The rearrangement joins TRBV4-1 to TRBJ1-1, with D perhaps matching TRBD1 (5 bases). The CDR3 covers 14 residues. Germline V lookup: CDR1 MGHRA, CDR2 YSYEKL. V dropped 3 bases and J dropped 1 base, with 9 bases sitting between them. The CDR3 DNA sequence: TGCGCCAGCAGCCACCGACAGTCGAACACTGAAGCTTTCTTT. This encodes CASSHRQSNTEAFF.

This clone was recorded only once. The rearrangement uses TRBV11-2 and TRBJ2-5; TRBD2 aligns across 9 bases. The CDR3 is 14 residues long. CDR1 is SGHAT and CDR2 is FQNNGV in the germline V gene. Unmatched junction bases numbered 4, after V lost 6 bases and J lost 2 bases. CDR3 DNA sequence: TGTGCCAGCAGGCGGACTAGCGTACAAGAGACCCAGTACTTC. Translation gives CASRRTSVQETQYF.

The chain employs TRBV6-2 or TRBV6-3 and TRBJ2-1; 11 bases match TRBD2. CDR3 length: 16 amino acids. In germline, CDR1 is MNHEY, CDR2 SVGEGT. V was clipped by 5 bases and J by 8 bases; unmatched bases: 11. The CDR3 sequence is CASSTTLAGVLYEQFF. The CDR3 DNA is TGTGCCAGCAGTACCACACTAGCGGGAGTTCTGTATGAGCAGTTCTTC.

The chain recombines TRBV25-1 with TRBJ1-1, with D possibly TRBD1 on 6 matching bases. Germline lookup yields CDR1 MGHDK and CDR2 SYGVNS. The CDR3 extends over 13 amino acids. Trimming pared 6 bases from V and 1 base from J, leaving 9 bases between. The CDR3 DNA reads TGTGCCAGCAGCCAGGGGAGGAACACTGAAGCTTTCTTT. Amino acid sequence: CASSQGRNTEAFF.